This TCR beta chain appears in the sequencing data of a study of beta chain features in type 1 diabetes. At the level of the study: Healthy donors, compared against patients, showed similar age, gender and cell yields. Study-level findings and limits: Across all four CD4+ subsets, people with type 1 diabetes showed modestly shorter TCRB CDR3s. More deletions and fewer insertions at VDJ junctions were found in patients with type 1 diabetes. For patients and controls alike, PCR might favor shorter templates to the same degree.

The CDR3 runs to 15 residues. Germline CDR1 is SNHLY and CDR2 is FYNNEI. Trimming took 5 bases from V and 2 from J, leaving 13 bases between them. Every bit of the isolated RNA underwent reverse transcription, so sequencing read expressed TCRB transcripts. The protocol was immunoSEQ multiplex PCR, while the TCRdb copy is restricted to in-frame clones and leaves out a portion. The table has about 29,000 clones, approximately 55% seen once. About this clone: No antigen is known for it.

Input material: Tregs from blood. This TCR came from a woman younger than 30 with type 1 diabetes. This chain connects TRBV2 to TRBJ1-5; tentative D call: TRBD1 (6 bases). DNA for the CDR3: TGTGCCAGCAGTACACAGGGCAGAGGCAATCAGCCCCAGCATTTT. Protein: CASSTQGRGNQPQHF.